This T cell receptor beta chain is drawn from a study of T cell responses to AZD1222 COVID-19 vaccine. Study-level points and caveats: The study found vaccine-associated CD4 TCRs spanning spike, dominant at 160-218 and 743-854. Spike-specific TCR breadth and depth rose after two AZD1222 doses.

Sequencing was performed with immunoSEQ multiplex PCR; in TCRdb, only in-frame clones are kept and a portion is missing. Seen here are around 31,000 clones, approximately 93% observed once, and the top ten hold roughly 42%. Points on this clone: Its antigen is undetermined.

The source was peripheral blood, collected on day 0 of AZD1222 vaccination. The clonotype originates from an adult in good health.

The CDR3 bases are TGTGCCAGCAGTGAAGTAGGACTAACAGGGGGTTCCTATAATTCACCCCTCCACTTT. It codes for CASSEVGLTGGSYNSPLHF. The V gene is TRBV6-1, the J gene TRBJ1-6, with 8 bases lining up with TRBD1. Germline assignment: CDR1 MNHNS and CDR2 SASEGT. CDR3 length: 19 amino acids. The ends lost 1 base at V and 1 base at J; junction bases unmatched: 9.